This is a list of T cell receptor beta chains from one sample in a study of T cell responses to AZD1222 COVID-19 vaccine. TCRdb's table, derived via immunoSEQ multiplex PCR, lists solely in-frame clones and lacks some. This table holds fewer than 150,000 clones, just under 95% found once. The input for sequencing was peripheral blood, taken 28 days after the second AZD1222 dose. The source of these receptors is an adult who received the AZD1222 COVID-19 vaccine. CDR3s include the opening cysteine and the closing phenylalanine or tryptophan. A D gene is named only where the DNA matches it firmly. Only some rows state a clone size, as once, few, many or a class for expanded clones.

d_call: -; j_call: TRBJ1-5; clone_size: once; v_call: TRBV2; cdr3_aa: CASVRDGRGNQPQHF; cdr3_nt: TGTGCCAGCGTCCGGGACGGGAGAGGCAATCAGCCCCAGCATTTT
d_call: -; j_call: TRBJ2-7; clone_size: -; v_call: TRBV5-8; cdr3_aa: CASSLGRGGYEQYF; cdr3_nt: TGTGCCAGCAGCTTGGGAAGGGGCGGCTACGAGCAGTACTTC
d_call: TRBD2; j_call: TRBJ2-5; clone_size: once; v_call: TRBV6-1; cdr3_aa: CASSDLAGGPQETQYF; cdr3_nt: TGTGCCAGCAGTGACCTAGCGGGGGGGCCACAAGAGACCCAGTACTTC
d_call: -; j_call: TRBJ2-1; clone_size: -; v_call: TRBV5-6; cdr3_aa: CASSLLGEGAAGRNEQFF; cdr3_nt: TGTGCCAGCAGCTTGTTGGGTGAAGGGGCGGCGGGGCGCAATGAGCAGTTCTTC
d_call: -; j_call: TRBJ1-3; clone_size: -; v_call: TRBV19; cdr3_aa: CASSILYIGGRSGNTIYF; cdr3_nt: TGTGCCAGTAGTATTTTGTATATCGGGGGTCGAAGTGGAAACACCATATATTTT
d_call: -; j_call: TRBJ1-2; clone_size: -; v_call: TRBV2; cdr3_aa: CASSDVDTRGYTF; cdr3_nt: TGTGCCAGCAGTGATGTAGACACCCGTGGCTACACCTTC
d_call: -; j_call: TRBJ2-2; clone_size: -; v_call: TRBV5-1; cdr3_aa: CASSLSGENTGELFF; cdr3_nt: TGCGCCAGCAGCTTGTCAGGGGAGAACACCGGGGAGCTGTTTTTT
d_call: -; j_call: TRBJ1-5; clone_size: -; v_call: TRBV4-1; cdr3_aa: CASSQDQGAGQPQHF; cdr3_nt: TGCGCCAGCAGCCAAGACCAAGGAGCAGGACAGCCCCAGCATTTT
d_call: -; j_call: TRBJ1-4; clone_size: -; v_call: TRBV11-2; cdr3_aa: CASSFRGPGKLFF; cdr3_nt: TGTGCCAGCAGCTTCCGGGGCCCGGGAAAACTGTTTTTT
d_call: TRBD1; j_call: TRBJ1-2; clone_size: -; v_call: TRBV6-6; cdr3_aa: CASSPQVGQGNGYTF; cdr3_nt: TGTGCCAGCAGTCCACAGGTGGGACAGGGAAACGGCTACACCTTC
d_call: -; j_call: TRBJ2-7; clone_size: -; v_call: TRBV28; cdr3_aa: CASSLGGTYEQYF; cdr3_nt: TGTGCCAGCAGTTTAGGGGGAACCTACGAGCAGTACTTC
d_call: -; j_call: TRBJ1-4; clone_size: -; v_call: TRBV2; cdr3_aa: CASRGQVEGEKLFF; cdr3_nt: TGTGCCAGCAGAGGACAAGTTGAGGGCGAAAAACTGTTTTTT
d_call: TRBD1; j_call: TRBJ1-2; clone_size: -; v_call: TRBV30; cdr3_aa: CAWRGLQGANYGYTF; cdr3_nt: TGTGCCTGGAGGGGTTTACAGGGGGCGAACTATGGCTACACCTTC
d_call: TRBD1; j_call: TRBJ1-2; clone_size: -; v_call: TRBV7-9; cdr3_aa: CASSPRQGGNGYTF; cdr3_nt: TGTGCCAGCAGCCCGCGACAGGGGGGCAATGGCTACACCTTC
d_call: -; j_call: TRBJ1-5; clone_size: -; v_call: TRBV7-2; cdr3_aa: CASSLGMGPQHF; cdr3_nt: TGTGCCAGCAGCTTAGGAATGGGGCCCCAGCATTTT
d_call: -; j_call: TRBJ1-1; clone_size: -; v_call: TRBV9; cdr3_aa: CASSVEDTTNTEAFF; cdr3_nt: TGTGCCAGCAGCGTAGAGGACACAACAAACACTGAAGCTTTCTTT
d_call: -; j_call: TRBJ2-3; clone_size: -; v_call: TRBV19; cdr3_aa: CASSIVTFTDTQYF; cdr3_nt: TGTGCCAGTAGTATAGTCACATTCACAGATACGCAGTATTTT
d_call: -; j_call: TRBJ2-5; clone_size: -; v_call: TRBV28; cdr3_aa: CASSKKRPQYF; cdr3_nt: TGTGCCAGCAGTAAGAAGAGACCCCAGTACTTC
d_call: TRBD2; j_call: TRBJ2-3; clone_size: -; v_call: TRBV3-1/TRBV3-2; cdr3_aa: CASSSGTSVADTQYF; cdr3_nt: TGTGCCAGCAGCTCCGGGACTAGCGTGGCAGATACGCAGTATTTT
d_call: -; j_call: TRBJ1-1; clone_size: few; v_call: TRBV6-1; cdr3_aa: CASSEWGGDTEAFF; cdr3_nt: TGTGCCAGCAGTGAATGGGGCGGGGACACTGAAGCTTTCTTT
d_call: -; j_call: TRBJ1-1; clone_size: -; v_call: TRBV7-3; cdr3_aa: CASSTAGYTEAFF; cdr3_nt: TGTGCCAGCAGTACGGCAGGGTACACTGAAGCTTTCTTT
d_call: TRBD2; j_call: TRBJ2-3; clone_size: -; v_call: TRBV3-1/TRBV3-2; cdr3_aa: CASSQPSGGATDTQYF; cdr3_nt: TGTGCCAGCAGCCAACCTAGCGGGGGGGCGACAGATACGCAGTATTTT
d_call: -; j_call: TRBJ1-4; clone_size: -; v_call: TRBV7-9; cdr3_aa: CASSLVQGLGEKLFF; cdr3_nt: TGTGCCAGCAGCTTAGTGCAGGGGCTGGGTGAAAAACTGTTTTTT
d_call: -; j_call: TRBJ1-5; clone_size: -; v_call: TRBV9; cdr3_aa: CASGRDNQPQHF; cdr3_nt: TGTGCGTCGGGGAGGGACAATCAGCCCCAGCATTTT
d_call: -; j_call: TRBJ2-7; clone_size: -; v_call: TRBV7-6; cdr3_aa: CASSSNGEQYF; cdr3_nt: TGTGCCAGCAGCTCAAACGGGGAGCAGTACTTC
d_call: TRBD2; j_call: TRBJ2-5; clone_size: -; v_call: TRBV28; cdr3_aa: CASRGRRLAGGGETQYF; cdr3_nt: TGTGCCAGCAGGGGTCGTAGACTAGCGGGGGGTGGAGAGACCCAGTACTTC
d_call: -; j_call: TRBJ2-1; clone_size: -; v_call: TRBV18; cdr3_aa: CASSPNSGGSYNEQFF; cdr3_nt: TGTGCCAGCTCACCTAATAGCGGCGGCTCCTACAATGAGCAGTTCTTC
d_call: -; j_call: TRBJ1-3; clone_size: few; v_call: TRBV5-8; cdr3_aa: CASSLRRTFSGNTIYF; cdr3_nt: TGTGCCAGCAGCTTGCGACGGACCTTCTCTGGAAACACCATATATTTT
d_call: TRBD1; j_call: TRBJ1-4; clone_size: -; v_call: TRBV29-1; cdr3_aa: CSVPLPGQGGDEKLFF; cdr3_nt: TGCAGCGTACCTCTTCCGGGACAGGGGGGAGATGAAAAACTGTTTTTT
d_call: -; j_call: TRBJ1-2; clone_size: -; v_call: TRBV18; cdr3_aa: CASSRDTLTANYGYTF; cdr3_nt: TGTGCCAGCTCACGGGACACCCTGACGGCTAACTATGGCTACACCTTC
d_call: -; j_call: TRBJ1-1; clone_size: -; v_call: TRBV5-1; cdr3_aa: CASSLEGVSTEAFF; cdr3_nt: TGCGCCAGCAGCCTGGAGGGAGTGAGCACTGAAGCTTTCTTT
d_call: TRBD2; j_call: TRBJ2-1; clone_size: -; v_call: TRBV15; cdr3_aa: CATSKGLAGPRAYNEQFF; cdr3_nt: TGTGCCACCAGCAAAGGACTAGCGGGGCCAAGGGCCTACAATGAGCAGTTCTTC
d_call: -; j_call: TRBJ2-7; clone_size: -; v_call: TRBV12-3/TRBV12-4; cdr3_aa: CASRLSYEQYF; cdr3_nt: TGTGCCAGCAGACTCAGCTACGAGCAGTACTTC
d_call: -; j_call: TRBJ2-7; clone_size: -; v_call: TRBV2; cdr3_aa: CASSEWDGSYEQYF; cdr3_nt: TGTGCCAGCAGTGAATGGGACGGTTCCTACGAGCAGTACTTC
d_call: -; j_call: TRBJ1-5; clone_size: once; v_call: TRBV28; cdr3_aa: CASRQGSGPQHF; cdr3_nt: TGTGCCAGCAGACAGGGATCTGGGCCCCAGCATTTT
d_call: TRBD1; j_call: TRBJ1-1; clone_size: -; v_call: TRBV18; cdr3_aa: CASSPGQVGYTEAFF; cdr3_nt: TGTGCCAGCTCACCCGGACAGGTCGGTTACACTGAAGCTTTCTTT
d_call: TRBD1; j_call: TRBJ1-5; clone_size: -; v_call: TRBV2; cdr3_aa: CASSLQGRYQPQHF; cdr3_nt: TGTGCCAGCAGCTTACAGGGGCGGTATCAGCCCCAGCATTTT
d_call: -; j_call: TRBJ1-1; clone_size: -; v_call: TRBV27; cdr3_aa: CASSFSFTNEAFF; cdr3_nt: TGTGCCAGCAGTTTCTCATTTACTAATGAAGCTTTCTTT
d_call: -; j_call: TRBJ1-2; clone_size: -; v_call: TRBV7-2; cdr3_aa: CASSSLGGAYGYTF; cdr3_nt: TGTGCCAGCAGCTCCCTGGGGGGGGCCTATGGCTACACCTTC
d_call: -; j_call: TRBJ2-5; clone_size: -; v_call: TRBV2; cdr3_aa: CASSDGAAQETQYF; cdr3_nt: TGTGCCAGCAGTGATGGGGCTGCCCAAGAGACCCAGTACTTC
d_call: TRBD2; j_call: TRBJ2-1; clone_size: -; v_call: TRBV18; cdr3_aa: CASSPPTGGGAGDEQFF; cdr3_nt: TGTGCCAGCTCACCACCGACCGGCGGGGGGGCCGGAGATGAGCAGTTCTTC
d_call: -; j_call: TRBJ2-2; clone_size: -; v_call: TRBV18; cdr3_aa: CASSPSTRGAGELFF; cdr3_nt: TGTGCCAGCTCACCATCTACGAGAGGGGCCGGGGAGCTGTTTTTT
d_call: TRBD1; j_call: TRBJ1-6; clone_size: -; v_call: TRBV3-1/TRBV3-2; cdr3_aa: CASSLRQGLNSPLHF; cdr3_nt: TGTGCCAGCAGCCTCCGACAGGGGCTGAATTCACCCCTCCACTTT
d_call: -; j_call: TRBJ1-1; clone_size: -; v_call: TRBV29-1; cdr3_aa: CSVEHKNTEAFF; cdr3_nt: TGCAGCGTGGAACACAAGAACACTGAAGCTTTCTTT
d_call: TRBD1; j_call: TRBJ1-6; clone_size: -; v_call: TRBV2; cdr3_aa: CASSQGQGVNSPLHF; cdr3_nt: TGTGCCAGCAGTCAGGGACAGGGGGTTAATTCACCCCTCCACTTT
d_call: -; j_call: TRBJ1-1; clone_size: -; v_call: TRBV11-3; cdr3_aa: CASRHSRDGRNTEAFF; cdr3_nt: TGTGCCAGCAGACACTCTCGGGACGGGAGAAACACTGAAGCTTTCTTT
d_call: TRBD1; j_call: TRBJ2-2; clone_size: -; v_call: TRBV28; cdr3_aa: CASHDWGQGVTGELFF; cdr3_nt: TGTGCCAGCCACGATTGGGGACAGGGGGTCACCGGGGAGCTGTTTTTT
d_call: TRBD1; j_call: TRBJ1-2; clone_size: -; v_call: TRBV7-2; cdr3_aa: CASSLPGTGGNYGYTF; cdr3_nt: TGTGCCAGCAGCTTACCGGGGACAGGGGGAAACTATGGCTACACCTTC
d_call: TRBD1; j_call: TRBJ1-1; clone_size: -; v_call: TRBV2; cdr3_aa: CASRTVSGGTEAFF; cdr3_nt: TGTGCCAGCAGAACAGTCTCAGGGGGCACTGAAGCTTTCTTT
d_call: TRBD1; j_call: TRBJ1-2; clone_size: once; v_call: TRBV18; cdr3_aa: CASSPRDRIVGYTF; cdr3_nt: TGTGCCAGCTCACCACGGGACAGGATAGTTGGCTACACCTTC
d_call: -; j_call: TRBJ1-1; clone_size: -; v_call: TRBV19; cdr3_aa: CATTVLREAFF; cdr3_nt: TGTGCCACCACTGTTCTCCGGGAAGCTTTCTTT
d_call: TRBD1; j_call: TRBJ1-6; clone_size: -; v_call: TRBV5-4; cdr3_aa: CASSVTGGGDNSPLHF; cdr3_nt: TGTGCCAGCAGCGTAACAGGGGGCGGAGATAATTCACCCCTCCACTTT
d_call: -; j_call: TRBJ2-5; clone_size: -; v_call: TRBV19; cdr3_aa: CASSNRRGQETQYF; cdr3_nt: TGTGCCAGCAGCAATCGGAGAGGGCAAGAGACCCAGTACTTC